This TCR beta chain appears in the sequencing data of a study of cytomegalovirus exposure and HLA in healthy donors. General study findings and limits: The study labeled more than 150 TCR beta chains cytomegalovirus-associated. It was reported that the classifier diagnosed cytomegalovirus status with high specificity and sensitivity in both the original and validation cohorts. A later analysis found first-cohort TCR clusters tended to co-occur in the 110 or so validation repertoires.

As to this clone: Its specificity is not known. Other DNA sequences from this sample encode an identical CDR3 as well.

The V segment lost 2 bases and the J segment 7 bases; nucleotides outside the gene matches: 3. Germline-derived CDR1 and CDR2 are SGHRS and YFSETQ. This CDR3 spans 12 amino acids. The table came from immunoSEQ multiplex PCR; TCRdb's copy has only in-frame clones and leaves some out. The sample includes fewer than 200,000 clones, around nine tenths seen only once; the top ten take less than 9.5%. The sequenced material came from PBMCs. The chain joins TRBV5-1 to TRBJ2-7; 7 bases are a match to TRBD1. This receptor was taken from a man aged 30 to 45 in good health and CMV-seropositive. Here the CDR3 DNA reads TGCGCCAGCAGCTTACAGGGGAATGAGCAGTACTTC. Amino acids: CASSLQGNEQYF.